The entry below gives a single T cell receptor beta chain sequence along with its context. Antigen unknown. A sample-barcoded 5' primer and a J-beta primer mix were used in a second PCR of roughly 6 to 11 cycles. Each cDNA molecule was tagged by a template-switch adaptor that had 12 random nucleotides. MiXCR, run by TCRdb on the 5' RACE reads, gives a single entry per CDR3 protein. The sample includes 800,000 to 1,300,000 distinct CDR3 sequences, 20% to 25% of them seen just once. The sample originates from a study of blood T cells in healthy people across ages. Per individual sample, total RNA of at least 5.5 micrograms was extracted. Study-level points and caveats: Across samples, TCR beta diversity tracked strongly with naive T cell percentage. Any changes in expanded clonotypes were possibly confounded, as donor CMV status remained unknown.

The CDR3 sequence is 13 residues long. With 6 bases removed from V and 4 bases from J, the gap between germline ends came to 13 bases. Germline lookup yields CDR1 MNHEY and CDR2 SMNVEV (reference sequence). These data were likewise used in another study, on T cells of mothers and their children.

The sample consisted of blood. This chain links TRBV27 with TRBJ2-7; the D gene is possibly TRBD1 (6 bases). The TCR comes from a girl aged 2 to 10 in good health. CDR3 nucleotide sequence: TGTGCCAGCAGGGCCAGGGGTGTTTACGAGCAGTACTTC. It translates to CASRARGVYEQYF.